The present entry profiles one T cell receptor (beta chain) with its context. This sample is drawn from a study of blood T cell repertoires in COVID-19. Study at large: The study drew acute and convalescent COVID-19 samples from the United States, Italy and Spain.

This CDR3 region has 14 residues. CDR1 and CDR2 (germline): SEHNR, FQNEAQ (reference sequence). Germline trimming cut 4 bases from V and 2 bases from J; bases unmatched to any gene: 4. In the authors' methods: Reference gene primers were amplified, and this amplification served to estimate nucleated cell counts. Method: immunoSEQ multiplex PCR; TCRdb's copy keeps in-frame clones and lacks some. V, J and clone size were drawn from that table, and D and trimming were deduced from the DNA. The data hold about 200,000 clones, with around 82% observed a single time. The receptor was derived from a woman in her seventies with acute or convalescent COVID-19. The sequencing input was peripheral blood. This rearrangement joins TRBV7-9 to TRBJ1-1; the match to TRBD1 covers 7 bases. The CDR3 spells CASSSGTANTEAFF. CDR3 nucleotides: TGTGCCAGCAGCTCAGGGACAGCCAACACTGAAGCTTTCTTT.